The 32 T cell receptor beta chains listed next were all sequenced from one sample in a study of blood T cell repertoires in COVID-19. Using immunoSEQ multiplex PCR, the repertoire was profiled, and TCRdb retains in-frame clones only, with some absent. The table includes over 150,000 clones, about 88% detected once. The source material was peripheral blood. These TCRs come from a man aged 55 to 70 with COVID-19, enrolled during active disease.

With regard to this clone: The sample has other DNA sequences that encode this CDR3 too. This chain links TRBV28 with TRBJ1-5; D may be TRBD1 (5 bases). From germline, CDR1 is MDHEN and CDR2 SYDVKM. V lost 5 bases, J lost 3 bases, and 14 bases lay in between. CDR3 length: 15 residues. CDR3 sequence reads: CASSLTGGLNQPQHF. CDR3 nucleotides: TGTGCCAGCAGTCTTACCGGGGGTCTCAATCAGCCCCAGCATTTT.

The chain joins TRBV3-1 (or the pseudogene TRBV3-2) to TRBJ1-1; the match to TRBD1 covers 7 bases. Germline loops: CDR1 LGHDT, CDR2 YNNKEL (reference sequence). V lost 1 base to trimming and J lost 0 bases; unmatched junction nucleotides: 2. This CDR3 has 15 residues. CDR3 residues: CASSQGTGMNTEAFF. The DNA of the CDR3 is TGTGCCAGCAGCCAAGGGACAGGCATGAACACTGAAGCTTTCTTT.

CDR3 DNA: TGTGCCAGCTCAAGAGGACAGGGTCTGACCACTGAAGCTTTCTTT. This gives the protein CASSRGQGLTTEAFF. This chain joins TRBV18 and TRBJ1-1, with TRBD1 matching over 8 bases. The CDR3 consists of 15 residues. The V segment lost 5 bases and the J segment 4 bases; nucleotides outside the gene matches: 9. Germline lookup yields CDR1 KGHSH and CDR2 LQKENI.

This chain joins TRBV7-2 and TRBJ1-1; a possible D gene is TRBD1 (5 bases). Trimming shortened V by 0 bases and J by 4 bases, and 9 bases separated the two germline ends. Germline V lookup: CDR1 SGHTA, CDR2 FQGNSA. The CDR3 has 14 residues. The CDR3 sequence: CASSLALGVTEAFF. The CDR3 bases are TGTGCCAGCAGCTTAGCGTTAGGGGTCACTGAAGCTTTCTTT.

This chain joins TRBV24-1 and TRBJ2-1, with TRBD2 matching 16 bases. The CDR3 consists of 16 residues. V shed 10 bases and J 5 bases; nucleotides not matched to a gene: 7. Germline V gives CDR1 KGHDR, CDR2 SFDVKD. Here the CDR3 DNA reads TGTGCCACGGCCGGGACTAGCGGGAGGGTGGACAATGAGCAGTTCTTC. This codes for CATAGTSGRVDNEQFF.

The chain combines TRBV18 with TRBJ2-7; 10 positions match TRBD1. Germline V CDR1 and CDR2: KGHSH, LQKENI. The ends lost 8 bases at V and 0 bases at J; junction bases unmatched: 7. The CDR3 is 15 amino acids. The CDR3, as DNA: TGTGCCAGCAACGGACAGGGGGTCGGCTCCTACGAGCAGTACTTC. Residues: CASNGQGVGSYEQYF.

V is TRBV3-1 (or the pseudogene TRBV3-2) and J is TRBJ2-7; the D gene is possibly TRBD1 (5 bases). CDR3 length: 14 residues. Germline V lookup: CDR1 LGHDT, CDR2 YNNKEL (reference sequence). V shed 2 bases and J shed 9 bases, with 17 bases lying between them. CDR3 sequence reads: CASSQSDGQGGQYF. CDR3 in DNA: TGTGCCAGCAGCCAATCAGACGGACAAGGTGGGCAGTACTTC.

The chain employs TRBV7-8 and TRBJ1-1; TRBD1 matches at 7 bases. The ends lost 6 bases at V and 4 bases at J; junction bases unmatched: 8. CDR3 length: 14 residues. CDR1 and CDR2 from the germline V gene are SGHVS and FQNEAQ. CDR3 amino acids: CASSFRQGVTEAFF. CDR3 coding DNA: TGTGCCAGCAGTTTCCGACAGGGTGTCACTGAAGCTTTCTTT.

The CDR3 reads CASSQDRGGAFF. CDR3 bases: TGTGCCAGCAGCCAGGACAGGGGAGGAGCTTTCTTT. J is TRBJ1-1 and V is TRBV12-3 or TRBV12-4; 9 bases map to TRBD1. This CDR3 contains 12 residues. J gave up 10 bases and V 6 bases, and 6 bases lay outside the gene matches.

This rearrangement joins TRBV28 to TRBJ2-7; D is possibly TRBD1 (6 bases). The CDR3 spans 15 residues. Germline V gives CDR1 MDHEN, CDR2 SYDVKM. V was pared by 5 bases and J by 5 bases, with 19 bases between. The CDR3 is CASSTSQTGYHEQYF. The CDR3 DNA reads as TGTGCCAGCAGTACCTCTCAAACAGGGTACCACGAGCAGTACTTC.

This chain connects TRBV7-2 to TRBJ1-5, with no clear D. This CDR3 spans 17 amino acids. CDR1 SGHTA and CDR2 FQGNSA come from the germline V gene. V was pared by 0 bases and J by 0 bases, with 12 bases between. The CDR3 here is CASSLASSEYSNQPQHF. DNA of the CDR3: TGTGCCAGCAGCTTAGCAAGCAGCGAATATAGCAATCAGCCCCAGCATTTT.

V gene TRBV7-9 combines with J gene TRBJ2-3; D might be TRBD2 (5 bases). The CDR3 contains 15 residues. V dropped 1 base and J dropped 0 bases, with 8 bases sitting between them. From germline, CDR1 is SEHNR and CDR2 FQNEAQ (reference sequence). CDR3 protein: CASSLVATSTDTQYF. In nucleotides, the CDR3 is TGTGCCAGCAGCTTAGTAGCGACTAGCACAGATACGCAGTATTTT.

The chain recombines TRBV5-5 with TRBJ2-1; 9 bases line up with TRBD2. This CDR3 contains 13 residues. The V gene end was trimmed by 0 bases and the J gene end by 16 bases; junction bases not matched to a gene: 8. From germline, CDR1 is SGHKS and CDR2 YYEKEE (reference sequence). The CDR3 coding sequence is TGTGCCAGCAGCTTGGTATTAGCGGGGGTCTTTTTCTTC. Residues: CASSLVLAGVFFF.

On this clone itself: Other DNA sequences within the sample encode an identical CDR3. The chain combines TRBV9 with TRBJ2-1; 8 bases map to TRBD2. With 4 bases clipped from V and 1 base from J, the junction kept 4 bases outside the gene matches. The length of the CDR3 is 15 residues. The germline V gene encodes CDR1 SGDLS and CDR2 YYNGEE. This chain's CDR3 is CASSPVAGSYNEQFF. The CDR3 DNA reads TGTGCCAGCAGCCCGGTAGCGGGGTCCTACAATGAGCAGTTCTTC.

CDR3 protein: CASSEGSGGNYGYTF. The DNA of the CDR3 is TGTGCCAGCAGTGAGGGGTCAGGGGGGAACTATGGCTACACCTTC. The chain links TRBV2 to TRBJ1-2; 7 bases agree with TRBD1. CDR1 and CDR2 (germline): SNHLY, FYNNEI. V lost 3 bases and J lost 2; bases outside the gene matches: 6. This CDR3 contains 15 residues.

This clone came up once. This chain joins TRBV11-2 and TRBJ2-1; 9 positions agree with TRBD1. The ends lost 1 base at V and 8 bases at J; junction bases unmatched: 6. The CDR3 has 15 residues. CDR1 and CDR2 from the germline V gene are SGHAT and FQNNGV. DNA of the CDR3: TGTGCCAGCAGCTTAGGCGGGACAGGGTACCATGAGCAGTTCTTC. Translated, it gives CASSLGGTGYHEQFF.

The rearrangement joins TRBV18 to TRBJ2-1; TRBD1 aligns across 7 bases. The trim removed 3 bases at V and 0 bases at J, leaving 5 bases unmatched. Germline values: CDR1 KGHSH, CDR2 LQKENI. This CDR3 has 16 residues. The CDR3 DNA reads as TGTGCCAGCTCACCGGGACAGCCGAGCTCCTACAATGAGCAGTTCTTC. It translates to CASSPGQPSSYNEQFF.

The chain links TRBV2 to TRBJ1-1, with D perhaps TRBD1 (5 bases). Germline assignment: CDR1 SNHLY and CDR2 FYNNEI. The length of the CDR3 is 13 residues. The V end was cut by 9 bases, the J end by 4 bases, with 15 bases between. The DNA of the CDR3 is TGTGCCAGGCAGGCGCCGGGGGGCACTGAAGCTTTCTTT. Protein product: CARQAPGGTEAFF.

V gene TRBV3-1 (or the pseudogene TRBV3-2) combines with J gene TRBJ1-5; D ambiguous. Germline V CDR1 and CDR2: LGHDT, YNNKEL (reference sequence). V was shortened by 3 bases and J by 0 bases, with 9 bases between the two germline ends. This CDR3 is built from 15 residues. CDR3 nucleotides: TGTGCCAGCAGCCAGTCAGTTTATAGCAATCAGCCCCAGCATTTT. Amino acids: CASSQSVYSNQPQHF.

The chain is built from TRBV6-5 and TRBJ1-5; 7 bases fit TRBD1. CDR1 and CDR2 from the germline V gene are MNHEY and SVGAGI. The V segment lost 4 bases and the J segment 1 base; nucleotides outside the gene matches: 7. The CDR3 spans 16 residues. The CDR3, as DNA: TGTGCCAGCAGTTGGAAGGGGGCACGGAGCAATCAGCCCCAGCATTTT. As protein: CASSWKGARSNQPQHF.

The J gene is TRBJ2-7, the V gene TRBV7-9, with 11 positions matching TRBD1. CDR1 and CDR2 from the germline V gene are SEHNR and FQNEAQ (reference sequence). The CDR3 spans 15 residues. V was clipped by 5 bases and J by 3 bases; unmatched bases: 6. The CDR3 bases are TGTGCCAGCAGCGAGATCGGGACAGGGGGCTACGAGCAGTACTTC. Its protein is CASSEIGTGGYEQYF.

This clone was recorded a few times. This chain uses TRBV28 with TRBJ1-4, with 7 positions matching TRBD1. This CDR3 spans 13 amino acids. Germline CDR1 MDHEN, CDR2 SYDVKM. In nucleotides, the CDR3 is TGTGCTGGATCCGGGACAGAAAATGAAAAACTGTTTTTT. Amino acids: CAGSGTENEKLFF.

The chain recombines TRBV30 with TRBJ1-2, with TRBD1 as a possible D gene (6 bases). Trimming stripped 7 bases from V and 1 base from J, with 16 bases between. This CDR3 spans 14 amino acids. The germline gives CDR1 GTSNPN, CDR2 SVGIG (reference sequence). The CDR3 DNA reads TGTGCCTTTACTAGGGGGGGGCTTAACTATGGCTACACCTTC. Amino acid sequence: CAFTRGGLNYGYTF.

The chain links TRBV5-1 to TRBJ1-2; 10 nucleotides align to TRBD1. The germline gives CDR1 SGHRS, CDR2 YFSETQ. The CDR3 is 15 amino acids. V lost 1 base, J lost 4 bases, and 4 bases stayed unmatched. As DNA, the CDR3 is TGCGCCAGCAGCTTGTCCGGGACAGGGGCCTATGGCTACACCTTC. Amino acid sequence: CASSLSGTGAYGYTF.

CDR3 bases: TGTGCCAGCAGTCTCGTGGAGGGGAACACTGAAGCTTTCTTT. This translates into CASSLVEGNTEAFF. V is TRBV6-2 or TRBV6-3 and J is TRBJ1-1; D remains ambiguous. The V end was cut by 5 bases, the J end by 1 base, with 11 bases between. Germline V gene data show CDR1 as MNHEY and CDR2 as SVGEGT. This CDR3 contains 14 residues.

The gene calls are TRBV28 and TRBJ1-4; 8 nucleotides line up with TRBD1. Unmatched junction bases numbered 7, after V lost 5 bases and J lost 5 bases. Germline V CDR1 and CDR2: MDHEN, SYDVKM. The CDR3 totals 15 residues. The CDR3 spells CASSDPGQVNEKLFF. The CDR3 bases are TGTGCCAGCAGTGACCCGGGACAGGTCAATGAAAAACTGTTTTTT.

V is TRBV11-2 and J is TRBJ2-7, with 9 bases lining up with TRBD1. CDR1 is SGHAT, CDR2 FQNNGV, per germline. The CDR3 runs 15 residues. V gave up 1 base and J gave up 4 bases; unmatched junction bases: 5. This CDR3 reads CASSLGDRAQYEQYF. In nucleotides, the CDR3 is TGTGCCAGCAGCTTAGGGGACAGGGCCCAATACGAGCAGTACTTC.

This sequence joins TRBV4-3 and TRBJ2-7, with D perhaps matching TRBD2 (6 bases). Germline CDR1 is LGHNA and CDR2 is YSLEER. The CDR3 totals 15 residues. Trimming took 4 bases from V and 2 from J, leaving 15 bases between them. CDR3 sequence (DNA): TGCGCCAGCAGCCCAGTGGGAGGCACGGCCTACGAGCAGTACTTC. Its protein is CASSPVGGTAYEQYF.

CDR3 nucleotide sequence: TGCGCCAGCAGTGAGTCCGGGACTAACTACGAGCAGTACTTC. Its translation is CASSESGTNYEQYF. This chain links TRBV10-2 with TRBJ2-7, with 7 bases that match TRBD2. Germline V lookup: CDR1 WSHSY, CDR2 SAAADI. The length of the CDR3 is 14 residues. The V gene end was trimmed by 0 bases and the J gene end by 3 bases; junction bases not matched to a gene: 2.

A note on this clone: Possible read error: a much larger clone is one base away. The J gene is TRBJ1-5, the V gene TRBV28; 7 nucleotides match TRBD1. J lost 1 base, V lost 6 bases, and 0 bases had no gene match. The CDR3 extends over 13 amino acids. CDR1 and CDR2 from the germline V gene are MDHEN and SYDVKM. CDR3 nucleotide sequence: TGTGCCAGCAGGGGACAGAGCAATCAGCCCCAGCATTTT. Protein: CASRGQSNQPQHF. The whole variable domain, remainder taken from reference TRBV28 and TRBJ1-5, is DVKVTQSSRYLVKRTGEKVFLECVQDMDHENMFWYRQDPGLGLRLIYFSYDVKMKEKGDIPEGYSVSREKKERFSLILESASTNQTSMYLCASRGQSNQPQHFGDGTRLSIL.

This clone appeared a single time. The V and J genes are TRBV11-2 and TRBJ2-7, with 9 bases identical to TRBD2. The CDR3 has 16 residues. CDR1 SGHAT and CDR2 FQNNGV come from the germline V gene. With 5 bases clipped from V and 2 bases from J, the junction kept 10 bases outside the gene matches. The CDR3 loop reads CASSPLAGRGTYEQYF. The CDR3 region has the DNA TGTGCCAGCAGCCCTCTAGCGGGAAGGGGGACCTACGAGCAGTACTTC.

This chain links TRBV19 with TRBJ2-5; 10 bases align to TRBD2. The J segment lost 4 bases and the V segment lost 8 bases, leaving 7 bases of the junction unmatched. CDR3 size: 14 residues. CDR1 and CDR2 (germline): LNHDA, SQIVND (reference sequence). DNA of the CDR3: TGTGCCAGTGCCCTAGCGGGAGTCGTAGAGACCCAGTACTTC. It encodes CASALAGVVETQYF. Drawing the rest from reference TRBV19 and TRBJ2-5, the complete variable domain is DGGITQSPKYLFRKEGQNVTLSCEQNLNHDAMYWYRQDPGQGLRLIYYSQIVNDFQKGDIAEGYSVSREKKESFPLTVTSAQKNPTAFYLCASALAGVVETQYFGPGTRLLVL.